Each of the 8 T cell receptor beta chains below was sequenced from the same sample in a study of T-cell reconstitution after alpha-beta-depleted transplantation in children. A TCRbeta library incorporating unique molecular identifiers was prepared. TCRdb re-called the PCR reads with MiXCR, one entry per CDR3 protein. Among about 830,000 distinct CDR3 sequences listed, roughly 15% were seen once. The sample was PBMCs, mostly from graft donor cells, taken 360 days after TCRalphabeta/CD19-depleted stem cell transplant. Source of these receptors: a male patient younger than 18 who had a stem cell transplant for acute lymphoblastic leukemia, so the T cells may come from the graft donor.

This clonotype was seen a handful of times. The chain uses TRBV5-8 and TRBJ2-2; unclear D gene. Germline CDR1 SGHTS, CDR2 YDEGEE. The length of the CDR3 is 17 residues. V dropped 0 bases and J dropped 0 bases, with 12 bases sitting between them. As DNA, the CDR3 is TGTGCCAGCAGCTTGGAAGAAGGCGGCCCGAACACCGGGGAGCTGTTTTTT. Its protein is CASSLEEGGPNTGELFF.

The J gene is TRBJ2-3, the V gene TRBV25-1; D ambiguous. Germline CDR1 and CDR2: MGHDK and SYGVNS. The V and J ends lost 1 base and 0 bases respectively, with 5 bases between them. This CDR3 spans 14 amino acids. The CDR3 region is CASSELWSTDTQYF. CDR3 DNA: TGTGCCAGCAGTGAATTGTGGAGCACAGATACGCAGTATTTT.

The rearrangement links TRBV20-1 to TRBJ1-2; the match to TRBD1 covers 7 bases. This CDR3 contains 17 residues. The germline V gene encodes CDR1 DFQATT and CDR2 SNEGSKA (reference sequence). Trimming cost V 1 base and J 4 bases; bases outside gene matches: 15. Here the CDR3 DNA reads TGCAGTGCTAGAGGATCGGGTCGTCGACAGGGAGGCTATGGCTACACCTTC. It specifies CSARGSGRRQGGYGYTF.

This clonotype was recorded a few times. In DNA form, the CDR3 reads TGCAGTGCAACCCAGCGGGCAACCTCCTACGAGCAGTACTTC. Its translation is CSATQRATSYEQYF. The chain has TRBV20-1 and TRBJ2-7; weak D call: TRBD2 (6 bases). From germline, CDR1 is DFQATT and CDR2 SNEGSKA (reference sequence). This CDR3 is 14 amino acids long. Trimming stripped 6 bases from V and 0 bases from J, with 15 bases between.

The sample holds many counts of this clonotype. This sequence joins TRBV7-9 and TRBJ2-7; no clear D. V was trimmed by 1 base and J by 7 bases, leaving 8 bases between them. Germline values: CDR1 SEHNR, CDR2 FQNEAQ (reference sequence). The CDR3 length is 12 residues. This CDR3 is CASSLDNGEQYF. The CDR3 DNA reads as TGTGCCAGCAGCTTAGACAACGGAGAGCAGTACTTC.

The chain joins TRBV7-9 to TRBJ1-2; D gene uncertain. The CDR3 contains 15 residues. The V and J ends lost 5 bases and 2 bases respectively, with 15 bases between them. CDR1 and CDR2 from the germline V gene are SEHNR and FQNEAQ (reference sequence). The DNA of the CDR3 is TGTGCCAGCAGCGCGTACACCGGGAGCAACTATGGCTACACCTTC. This translates into CASSAYTGSNYGYTF. Combining the CDR3 with reference TRBV7-9 and TRBJ1-2 gives the whole variable domain DTGVSQNPRHKITKRGQNVTFRCDPISEHNRLYWYRQTLGQGPEFLTYFQNEAQLEKSRLLSDRFSAERPKGSFSTLEIQRTEQGDSAMYLCASSAYTGSNYGYTFGSGTRLTVV.

This clonotype was observed a few times. CDR3 bases: TGTGCCAGCACCTCGCCGGTGGGGGAGCTCAATGAGCAGTTCTTC. Protein sequence: CASTSPVGELNEQFF. The chain combines TRBV7-6 with TRBJ2-1; the D call may be TRBD1 or TRBD2 (5 bases each). In germline, CDR1 is SGHVS, CDR2 FNYEAQ. The CDR3 loop spans 15 amino acids. Trimming left V 7 bases short and J 6 bases short, with 19 bases between.

A few counts support this clonotype. V is TRBV4-2 and J is TRBJ1-2, with D perhaps matching TRBD1 (5 bases). V dropped 1 base and J dropped 5 bases, with 11 bases sitting between them. Germline CDR1 and CDR2: LGHNA and YNFKEQ. This CDR3 spans 14 amino acids. CDR3 sequence (DNA): TGTGCCAGCAGCCAAGTATCAGGGTGGTATGGCTACACCTTC. It specifies CASSQVSGWYGYTF.